A single sample is the source of the 30 T cell receptor beta chains below, sequenced in a study of T cell responses to AZD1222 COVID-19 vaccine. Assay used: immunoSEQ multiplex PCR; TCRdb lists only in-frame clones, some missing. The data contain about 96,000 clones, 89% of them singletons. The sequenced sample was peripheral blood, obtained on day 0 of AZD1222 vaccination. The origin of the receptors is an adult in good health.

The V and J genes are TRBV9 and TRBJ2-3; D is unclear. The CDR3 runs to 15 residues. V lost 0 bases, J lost 8 bases, and 16 bases lay in between. CDR1 and CDR2 (germline): SGDLS, YYNGEE. The CDR3 nucleotides are TGTGCCAGCAGCGTAGGGTACAACCCGTCTTTTACGCAGTATTTT. Translating it yields CASSVGYNPSFTQYF.

V usage is TRBV6-5 and J usage is TRBJ1-1; D is possibly TRBD1 (6 bases). The CDR3 runs 15 residues. V dropped 5 bases and J dropped 2 bases, with 15 bases sitting between them. The germline V gene has CDR1 MNHEY and CDR2 SVGAGI. As DNA, the CDR3 is TGTGCCAGCAGTCCGTGGGGGGCTCGTAACACTGAAGCTTTCTTT. Its protein product is CASSPWGARNTEAFF.

V is TRBV2 and J is TRBJ1-2; D remains ambiguous. Between the trimmed V and J ends, which lost 9 bases and 0 bases, there was a span of 20 bases. The CDR3 sequence is 16 residues long. Per the germline V gene, CDR1 is SNHLY and CDR2 is FYNNEI. In DNA form, the CDR3 reads TGTGCCAGTACGATGGCGTCGGGTGGAGCTAACTATGGCTACACCTTC. Translating gives CASTMASGGANYGYTF.

V and J are TRBV27 and TRBJ2-1; no firm D call. The V end was cut by 6 bases, the J end by 9 bases, with 9 bases between. The CDR3 has 11 amino acids. Germline loops: CDR1 MNHEY, CDR2 SMNVEV (reference sequence). The CDR3 loop is CASSRAGEQFF. CDR3 in DNA: TGTGCCAGCAGCCGGGCCGGTGAGCAGTTCTTC.

The chain is built from TRBV19 and TRBJ1-1, with D tentatively TRBD1 (5 bases). Germline CDR1 is LNHDA and CDR2 is SQIVND (reference sequence). The CDR3 has 16 amino acids. Between the trimmed V and J ends, which lost 7 bases and 3 bases, there was a span of 21 bases. The CDR3 is CASTQMTRGIYTEAFF. The CDR3, as DNA: TGTGCCAGTACCCAGATGACGAGGGGCATCTACACTGAAGCTTTCTTT. The variable domain in full, completed from reference TRBV19 and TRBJ1-1, reads DGGITQSPKYLFRKEGQNVTLSCEQNLNHDAMYWYRQDPGQGLRLIYYSQIVNDFQKGDIAEGYSVSREKKESFPLTVTSAQKNPTAFYLCASTQMTRGIYTEAFFGQGTRLTVV.

Note on this clone: The sample holds other DNA sequences that translate to the same CDR3. The V and J genes are TRBV18 and TRBJ2-7, with 12 positions matching TRBD1. V was pared by 6 bases and J by 4 bases, with 4 bases of the junction left unmatched. Germline lookup yields CDR1 KGHSH and CDR2 LQKENI. This CDR3 comprises 14 residues. CDR3 in amino acids: CASSPGQGAYEQYF. For the CDR3, the DNA is TGTGCCAGCTCCCCGGGACAGGGGGCATACGAGCAGTACTTC.

The gene calls are TRBV7-9 and TRBJ1-1; D unclear. The CDR3 extends over 15 amino acids. Germline V gene data show CDR1 as SEHNR and CDR2 as FQNEAQ (reference sequence). V dropped 2 bases and J dropped 1 base, with 11 bases sitting between them. The CDR3 reads CASSLLERRNTEAFF. The CDR3 DNA is TGTGCCAGCAGCTTACTGGAGAGGAGGAACACTGAAGCTTTCTTT.

Written as DNA, the CDR3 is TGTGCCAGTAGTATAGGCGGGGTCACTGAAGCTTTCTTT. It encodes CASSIGGVTEAFF. The V call is TRBV19, the J call TRBJ1-1; D is uncertain. Germline V gives CDR1 LNHDA, CDR2 SQIVND (reference sequence). Trimming removed 1 base at V and 4 bases at J, with 7 bases between. The CDR3 totals 13 residues.

This chain links TRBV11-2 with TRBJ1-5; TRBD1 matches at 8 bases. This CDR3 has 17 amino acids. The V segment lost 6 bases and the J segment 1 base; nucleotides outside the gene matches: 11. CDR1 SGHAT and CDR2 FQNNGV come from the germline V gene. CDR3 sequence reads: CASRVNRTGLSNQPQHF. DNA of the CDR3: TGTGCCAGCAGAGTAAATCGGACAGGGTTGAGCAATCAGCCCCAGCATTTT.

The chain is built from TRBV28 and TRBJ1-6, with no clear D. V dropped 1 base and J dropped 7 bases, with 5 bases sitting between them. CDR1 is MDHEN, CDR2 SYDVKM, per germline. There are 13 residues in the CDR3. The CDR3 is CASSLFRNSPLHF. In DNA form, the CDR3 reads TGTGCCAGCAGTTTATTTAGGAATTCACCCCTCCACTTT.

The gene calls are TRBV5-4 and TRBJ2-1, with D possibly called TRBD1 or TRBD2 (5 bases each). The CDR3 sequence is 15 residues long. The ends were cut back, 4 bases at V and 2 bases at J, with 13 bases in the middle. CDR1 and CDR2 (germline): SGHNT, YYREEE (reference sequence). The CDR3 bases are TGTGCCAGCAGCCGGGGCGAGGGGACCTACAATGAGCAGTTCTTC. Protein product: CASSRGEGTYNEQFF.

This chain links TRBV5-5 with TRBJ2-5, with D possibly matching TRBD2 (5 bases). Trimming stripped 1 base from V and 3 bases from J, with 7 bases between. CDR3 length: 13 amino acids. Germline CDR1 is SGHKS and CDR2 is YYEKEE (reference sequence). In nucleotides, the CDR3 is TGTGCCAGCAGCTTGCCCGGGGAAGAGACCCAGTACTTC. Residues: CASSLPGEETQYF.

This clone has just one count. CDR3 region: CASSLGGQGIGEKLFF. The CDR3 DNA sequence: TGTGCCAGCAGCCTCGGAGGTCAGGGTATCGGTGAAAAACTGTTTTTT. The J gene is TRBJ1-4, the V gene TRBV7-2; maybe TRBD1 (5 bases). V was clipped by 5 bases and J by 7 bases, with 20 bases between them. This CDR3 region has 16 residues. From germline, CDR1 is SGHTA and CDR2 FQGNSA.

This chain links TRBV9 with TRBJ1-6; possibly TRBD1 for D (5 bases). Germline V CDR1 and CDR2: SGDLS, YYNGEE. Trimming shortened V by 2 bases and J by 8 bases, and 17 bases separated the two germline ends. The CDR3 length is 16 residues. The CDR3 DNA follows: TGTGCCAGCAGCGTGGGATGGCCAGGGTGGGATTCACCCCTCCACTTT. It encodes CASSVGWPGWDSPLHF.

The chain is built from TRBV28 and TRBJ1-1; tentative D call: TRBD1 (6 bases). The CDR3 runs 16 residues. Germline loops: CDR1 MDHEN, CDR2 SYDVKM. Trimming cost V 5 bases and J 2 bases, with 18 bases left between them. The CDR3 spells CASSTGGARLNTEAFF. CDR3 sequence (DNA): TGTGCCAGCAGTACCGGGGGGGCCCGACTAAACACTGAAGCTTTCTTT.

The V call is TRBV7-9, the J call TRBJ1-1; possibly TRBD1 for D (5 bases). Trimming pared 5 bases from V and 10 bases from J, leaving 11 bases between. The CDR3 sequence is 11 residues long. Germline loops: CDR1 SEHNR, CDR2 FQNEAQ (reference sequence). The CDR3 coding sequence is TGTGCCAGCAGCGTTCAGGGAAGAGCTTTCTTT. The encoded protein is CASSVQGRAFF.

The chain joins TRBV9 to TRBJ1-3; D remains ambiguous. The CDR3 covers 16 residues. With 2 bases removed from V and 0 bases from J, the gap between germline ends came to 12 bases. Germline V lookup: CDR1 SGDLS, CDR2 YYNGEE. The CDR3 DNA reads TGTGCCAGCAGCGTGGTGGCGGACTCCTCTGGAAACACCATATATTTT. Its translation is CASSVVADSSGNTIYF.

The chain combines TRBV7-2 with TRBJ2-7; TRBD1 agrees at 11 bases. Germline assignment: CDR1 SGHTA and CDR2 FQGNSA. CDR3 length equals 14 residues. Trimming cost V 6 bases and J 4 bases; bases outside gene matches: 5. This CDR3 is CASRKGQGAYEQYF. The CDR3 bases are TGTGCCAGCAGAAAAGGACAGGGGGCTTACGAGCAGTACTTC. The full variable domain, with the rest looked up from reference TRBV7-2 and TRBJ2-7, is GAGVSQSPSNKVTEKGKDVELRCDPISGHTALYWYRQSLGQGLEFLIYFQGNSAPDKSGLPSDRFSAERTGGSVSTLTIQRTQQEDSAVYLCASRKGQGAYEQYFGPGTRLTVT.

The V and J genes are TRBV7-8 and TRBJ2-1; 8 bases agree with TRBD1. The CDR3 contains 14 residues. The germline V gene encodes CDR1 SGHVS and CDR2 FQNEAQ. V was pared by 2 bases and J by 10 bases, with 7 bases of the junction left unmatched. CDR3 amino acids: CASSLQGASSEQFF. The CDR3 DNA reads TGTGCCAGCAGCTTACAGGGGGCATCGAGCGAGCAGTTCTTC.

The V and J genes are TRBV6-5 and TRBJ2-2; D is unresolved. The CDR3 covers 14 residues. The V gene's germline CDR1 is MNHEY and CDR2 SVGAGI. Between the trimmed V and J ends, which lost 5 bases and 3 bases, there was a span of 10 bases. This chain's CDR3 is CASSQSTYTGELFF. CDR3 sequence (DNA): TGTGCCAGCAGTCAGTCAACCTACACCGGGGAGCTGTTTTTT.

V and J are TRBV7-9 and TRBJ1-6; tentatively, D is TRBD1 (6 bases). Trimming stripped 7 bases from V and 6 bases from J, with 19 bases between. Germline CDR1 reads SEHNR; CDR2 reads FQNEAQ (reference sequence). The CDR3 contains 16 residues. The chain's CDR3 is CASNLVQGLINSPLHF. The DNA for the CDR3 is TGTGCCAGCAACCTGGTACAGGGATTGATTAATTCACCCCTCCACTTT.

The chain is built from TRBV6-2 or TRBV6-3 and TRBJ1-2; 8 bases are a match to TRBD1. The V and J ends lost 6 bases and 3 bases, in that order; junction bases with no gene match: 6. Germline V gene data show CDR1 as MNHEY and CDR2 as SVGEGT. This CDR3 has 14 amino acids. CDR3 bases: TGTGCCAGCAGCCCCGACAGGGGCTACTATGGCTACACCTTC. It is translated as CASSPDRGYYGYTF.

The chain recombines TRBV18 with TRBJ1-4; no firm D call. CDR3 length equals 12 residues. In germline, CDR1 is KGHSH, CDR2 LQKENI. V lost 6 bases, J lost 7 bases, and 9 bases lay in between. CDR3 in amino acids: CASSAAGEKLFF. The DNA of the CDR3 is TGTGCCAGCTCGGCAGCGGGTGAAAAACTGTTTTTT.

J is TRBJ2-1 and V is TRBV6-5; either TRBD1 or TRBD2 may supply D (6 bases each). CDR3 length: 14 residues. Germline V gene sequence: CDR1 MNHEY, CDR2 SVGAGI. With 6 bases removed from V and 8 bases from J, the gap between germline ends came to 17 bases. CDR3 protein: CASRREGGSDEQFF. The DNA for the CDR3 is TGTGCCAGCAGACGGGAAGGGGGGTCTGATGAGCAGTTCTTC.

V gene TRBV19 combines with J gene TRBJ1-1, with 7 bases identical to TRBD1. Losses at the gene ends were 3 bases for V and 0 bases for J; bases not matched to a gene: 10. The CDR3 sequence is 17 residues long. Germline CDR1 and CDR2: LNHDA and SQIVND (reference sequence). The CDR3 loop is CASSMRSDRSMNTEAFF. The CDR3 DNA sequence: TGTGCCAGTAGTATGAGGTCGGACAGGTCCATGAACACTGAAGCTTTCTTT.

This chain links TRBV4-1 with TRBJ2-1; no definite D call. The CDR3 has 17 amino acids. The germline V gene encodes CDR1 MGHRA and CDR2 YSYEKL. Trimming took off 1 base at V and 3 bases at J, with 16 bases between the two ends. The chain's CDR3 is CASSQVPAGLRYNEQFF. CDR3 coding DNA: TGCGCCAGCAGCCAAGTCCCGGCCGGGCTACGCTACAATGAGCAGTTCTTC.

The V call is TRBV3-1 (or the pseudogene TRBV3-2), the J call TRBJ2-5; 13 nucleotides line up with TRBD2. Germline V CDR1 and CDR2: LGHDT, YNNKEL (reference sequence). Trimming cost V 6 bases and J 4 bases; bases outside gene matches: 8. CDR3 length: 16 residues. CDR3 nucleotide sequence: TGTGCCAGCAGAATCACTAGCGGGGGGGCCCGAGAGACCCAGTACTTC. Translating gives CASRITSGGARETQYF.

J is TRBJ2-3 and V is TRBV10-1, with D possibly being TRBD2 (5 bases). V was cut by 6 bases and J by 2 bases, with 9 bases left in between. The germline gives CDR1 WNHNN, CDR2 SYGVQD (reference sequence). The CDR3 sequence is 13 residues long. The CDR3 sequence: CASSLRDTDTQYF. The CDR3 DNA sequence: TGCGCCAGCAGCCTCCGGGACACAGATACGCAGTATTTT.

This chain connects TRBV5-4 to TRBJ1-1, with a weak D call TRBD1 (6 bases). Germline lookup yields CDR1 SGHNT and CDR2 YYREEE (reference sequence). This CDR3 region has 14 residues. Trimming stripped 3 bases from V and 0 bases from J, with 9 bases between. The CDR3 reads CASSWGQLNTEAFF. The CDR3 region has the DNA TGTGCCAGCAGCTGGGGACAATTGAACACTGAAGCTTTCTTT.

This CDR3 reads CASSLRGDSTTYEQYF. The DNA of the CDR3 is TGTGCCAGCAGTTTGAGAGGGGACAGCACAACCTACGAGCAGTACTTC. The J gene is TRBJ2-7, the V gene TRBV5-5; 7 nucleotides line up with TRBD1. CDR1 SGHKS and CDR2 YYEKEE come from the germline V gene (reference sequence). This CDR3 contains 16 residues. V trimming: 5 bases; J trimming: 2 bases; junction bases outside the gene matches: 13.